Reported below is one T cell receptor (beta chain). Its antigen is as yet unknown. TCRdb reprocessed the 5' RACE reads via MiXCR and lists one record per CDR3 protein. The table lists about 560,000 distinct CDR3 sequences, more than 15% of them singletons, with around 12% in the top ten. This sample was included in a study of T-cell memory formation after mild COVID-19. Study-wide points: Researchers report contracting CD4+ clones mostly in CM and EM, with CD8+ clones in EMRA.

Germline V lookup: CDR1 SGHTA, CDR2 FQGNSA. The CDR3 sequence is 16 residues long. The trim removed 0 bases at V and 6 bases at J, leaving 4 bases unmatched. Sequencing used PBMCs or a T cell subset sorted from them (not recorded which). This TCR was sampled from an adult woman who had mild COVID-19 (a few samples of this study predate the infection). Cell type and time point are not known. The chain is built from TRBV7-2 and TRBJ2-3; TRBD2 agrees at 12 bases. The CDR3: CASSLALAGGWDTQYF. The CDR3 coding sequence is TGTGCCAGCAGCTTAGCTCTAGCGGGGGGGTGGGATACGCAGTATTTT.